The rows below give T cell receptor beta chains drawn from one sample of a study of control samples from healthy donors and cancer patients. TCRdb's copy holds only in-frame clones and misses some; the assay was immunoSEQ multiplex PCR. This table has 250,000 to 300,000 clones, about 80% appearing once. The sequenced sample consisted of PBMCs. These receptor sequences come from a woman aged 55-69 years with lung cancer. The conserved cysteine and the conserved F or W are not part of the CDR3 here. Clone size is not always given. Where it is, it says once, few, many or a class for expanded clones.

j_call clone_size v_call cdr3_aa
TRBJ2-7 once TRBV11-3 ASSLGTSFGEQY
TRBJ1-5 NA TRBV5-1 ASSLSGNQPQH
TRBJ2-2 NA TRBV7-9 ASSQPGGTGELF
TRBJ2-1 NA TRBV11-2 ASSLKGESSYNEQF
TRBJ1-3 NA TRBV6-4 ASSEPREGNTIY
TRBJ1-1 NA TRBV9 ASSVGTAPTEAF
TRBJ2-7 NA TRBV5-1 ASSSGHTYEQY
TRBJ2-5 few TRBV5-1 ASSSGPRRETQY
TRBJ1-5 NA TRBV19 ASSSHGTIPNQPQH
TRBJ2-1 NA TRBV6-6 ASSQRGGVNNNEQF
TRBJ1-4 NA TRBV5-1 ASSLESVGELF
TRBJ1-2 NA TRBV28 ASRGYPFAYGYT
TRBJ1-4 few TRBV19 ASSEGGSFNEKLF
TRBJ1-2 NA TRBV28 ASSLDSNYGYT
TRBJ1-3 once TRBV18 ASSPGTSSGNTIY
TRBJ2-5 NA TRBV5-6 ASSSGAETQY
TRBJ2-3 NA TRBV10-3 AISESVGETGEWRTDTQY
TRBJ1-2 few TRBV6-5 ASASRGLGDGYT
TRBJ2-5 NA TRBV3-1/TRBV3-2 ASSPGTSGRWETQY
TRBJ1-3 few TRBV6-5 ASSYSTGTGNTIY
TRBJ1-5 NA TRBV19 ASSHGQGFHQPQH
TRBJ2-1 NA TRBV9 ASSAAGTSGGSYNEQF
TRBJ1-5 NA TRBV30 AWSVYGNQPQH
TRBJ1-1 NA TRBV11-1 ASSGETGGTEAF
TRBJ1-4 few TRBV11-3 ASSLSESTNEKLF
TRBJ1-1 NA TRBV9 ASSRTGRRMNTEAF
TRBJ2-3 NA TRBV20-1 SASRRGGPTQY
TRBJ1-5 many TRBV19 ASPTPMSNQPQH
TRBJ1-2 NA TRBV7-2 ASSLVGQGYYGYT
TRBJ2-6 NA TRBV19 ASSILTGISGANVLT
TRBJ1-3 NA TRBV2 ASSGQGNSGNTIY
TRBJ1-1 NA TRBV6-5 ASSYTRQMAEAF
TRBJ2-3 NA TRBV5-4 ASSRGQSTDTQY
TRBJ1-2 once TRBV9 ASVPGTGYGYT
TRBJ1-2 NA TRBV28 ASSIGQPGGYT
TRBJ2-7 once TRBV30 AWGGTGGRRE
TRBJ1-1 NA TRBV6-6 ASSYSTGGTEAF
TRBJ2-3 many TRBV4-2 ASSQAGTSGTDTQY
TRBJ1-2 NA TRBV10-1 ASSESRGYGYT
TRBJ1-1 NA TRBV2 ASMFTGGTEAF
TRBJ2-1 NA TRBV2 ASSRDRSYNEQF
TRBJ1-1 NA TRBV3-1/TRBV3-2 ASSQDPRTEAF
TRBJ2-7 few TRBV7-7 ASRLDQLYDSGGISYEQY
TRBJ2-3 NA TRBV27 ASSTLPPGASGSGADTQY
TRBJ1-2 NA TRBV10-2 ASSNAGGGLDGYT
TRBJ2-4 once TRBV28 ASSLLWGAGAKNIQY
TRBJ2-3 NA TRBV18 ASSPSGLATTDTQY
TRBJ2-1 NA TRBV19 ASSIRSGSSHNEQF
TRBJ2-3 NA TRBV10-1 ASSDGSSGRDTQY
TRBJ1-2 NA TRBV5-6 ASSLQGPNYGYT